The present entry profiles one T cell receptor beta chain with its context. Sequencing used immunoSEQ multiplex PCR; TCRdb keeps in-frame clones, though not all of them. The sample yields fewer than 200,000 clones, about 90% seen once. The data stem from a study of T cell responses to AZD1222 COVID-19 vaccine. The junction had 14 bases not matched to a gene; V was cut back by 4 bases and J by 0 bases. Germline values: CDR1 SGHKS, CDR2 YYEKEE (reference sequence). The CDR3 spans 18 residues. This sequence joins TRBV5-5 and TRBJ2-3; 7 nucleotides match TRBD1. The sequence was collected from an adult in good health. This sample comprised peripheral blood, obtained on day 0 of AZD1222 vaccination. As DNA, the CDR3 is TGTGCCAGCAGCCGAAATCCCGACAGGGCTACTAGCACAGATACGCAGTATTTT. The encoded protein is CASSRNPDRATSTDTQYF.